This T cell receptor (beta chain) derives from a study of post-analysis software for immune sequencing data. Study results and limitations: Analysis by F measure revealed that same-batch samples clustered strongly together. Comparison of patients with controls showed five TRBV segments more frequent in patients, TRBV5-6, TRBV5-1 and TRBV20-1 among them.

V gave up 7 bases and J gave up 0 bases, with 8 bases separating them. This CDR3 is 12 amino acids long. Germline CDR1 is SQVTM and CDR2 is ANQGSEA. cDNA libraries of TCR beta carried unique molecular identifiers. Each CDR3 protein is one row after TCRdb ran MiXCR on the PCR reads. The repertoire consists of 800,000 to 950,000 distinct CDR3 sequences, with approximately 57% occurring once and the leading ten covering approximately 4.4%. In its sample, this clonotype was seen many times. Its matching antigen is unknown. The V and J genes are TRBV29-1 and TRBJ2-3; no firm D call. The sample comprised blood. This TCR was recovered from a girl aged 5 to 17 with multiple sclerosis. This CDR3 is CSAAASTDTQYF. The CDR3 DNA is TGCAGCGCCGCTGCTAGCACAGATACGCAGTATTTT.